The following is a TCR beta chain sequence with its context. The CDR3 extends 3 residues past the end of the read, so its final part is completed from the germline J gene. This entry belongs to a study of T cells in women clearing cervical HPV infection. Germline CDR1 MNHNS, CDR2 SASEGT. This CDR3 region has 16 residues. Trimming at V came to 5 bases and at J to 3 bases, leaving 12 bases not matched to a gene. Using immunoSEQ multiplex PCR, the repertoire was profiled, and TCRdb retains in-frame clones only, with some absent. Its clone listing holds tens of thousands of clones. The genes are TRBV6-1 and TRBJ1-2; TRBD1 aligns across 7 bases. The sequence derives from a woman aged 18-70 years with a cervical HPV16 infection that either progressed to CIN3+ or cleared (not recorded which). Sequenced sample: blood buffy coat. Partial CDR3 DNA: TGTGCCAGCAGTCAAGAGGGACAGTTCCTCGACTATGGC. It encodes CASSQEGQFLDYG. The whole CDR3 protein is CASSQEGQFLDYGYTF.